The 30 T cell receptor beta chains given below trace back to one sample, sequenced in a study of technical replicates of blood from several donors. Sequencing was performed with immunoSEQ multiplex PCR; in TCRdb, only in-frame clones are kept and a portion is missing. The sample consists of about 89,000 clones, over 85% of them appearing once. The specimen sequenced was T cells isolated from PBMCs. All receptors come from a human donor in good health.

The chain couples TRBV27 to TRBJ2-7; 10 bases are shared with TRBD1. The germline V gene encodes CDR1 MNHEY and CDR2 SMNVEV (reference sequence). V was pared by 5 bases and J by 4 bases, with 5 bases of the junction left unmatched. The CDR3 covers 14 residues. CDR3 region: CASSSRDRGYEQYF. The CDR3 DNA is TGTGCCAGCAGTAGCCGGGACAGGGGTTACGAGCAGTACTTC.

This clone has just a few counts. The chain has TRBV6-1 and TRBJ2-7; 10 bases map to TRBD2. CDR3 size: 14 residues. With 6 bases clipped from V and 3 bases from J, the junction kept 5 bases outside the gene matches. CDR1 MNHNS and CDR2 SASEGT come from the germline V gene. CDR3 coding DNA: TGTGCCAGCAGGCTAGCGGGAGAATACTACGAGCAGTACTTC. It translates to CASRLAGEYYEQYF.

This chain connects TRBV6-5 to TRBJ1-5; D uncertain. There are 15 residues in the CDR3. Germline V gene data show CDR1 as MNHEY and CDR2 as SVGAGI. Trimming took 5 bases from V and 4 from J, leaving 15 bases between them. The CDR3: CASSGLGSGNQPQHF. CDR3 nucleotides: TGTGCCAGCAGTGGGCTAGGCTCGGGAAATCAGCCCCAGCATTTT.

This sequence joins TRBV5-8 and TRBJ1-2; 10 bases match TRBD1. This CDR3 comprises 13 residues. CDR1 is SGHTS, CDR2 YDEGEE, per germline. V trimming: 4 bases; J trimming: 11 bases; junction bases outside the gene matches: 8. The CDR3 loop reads CASSEGTGAQYTF. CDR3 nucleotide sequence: TGTGCCAGCAGCGAAGGGACAGGGGCCCAATACACCTTC.

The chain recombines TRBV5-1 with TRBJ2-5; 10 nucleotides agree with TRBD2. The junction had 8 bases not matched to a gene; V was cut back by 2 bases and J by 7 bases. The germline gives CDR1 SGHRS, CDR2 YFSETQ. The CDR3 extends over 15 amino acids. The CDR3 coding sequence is TGCGCCAGCAGCTTCGCAGCGGGGGGGCGCGGGACCCAGTACTTC. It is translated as CASSFAAGGRGTQYF. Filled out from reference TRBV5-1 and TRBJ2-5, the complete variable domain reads KAGVTQTPRYLIKTRGQQVTLSCSPISGHRSVSWYQQTPGQGLQFLFEYFSETQRNKGNFPGRFSGRQFSNSRSEMNVSTLELGDSALYLCASSFAAGGRGTQYFGPGTRLLVL.

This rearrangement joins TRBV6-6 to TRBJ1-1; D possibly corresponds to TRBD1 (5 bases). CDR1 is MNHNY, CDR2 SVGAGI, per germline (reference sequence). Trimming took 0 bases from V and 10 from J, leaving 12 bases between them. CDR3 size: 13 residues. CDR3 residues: CASSYSEGRGAFF. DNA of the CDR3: TGTGCCAGCAGTTACTCGGAGGGGCGCGGAGCTTTCTTT.

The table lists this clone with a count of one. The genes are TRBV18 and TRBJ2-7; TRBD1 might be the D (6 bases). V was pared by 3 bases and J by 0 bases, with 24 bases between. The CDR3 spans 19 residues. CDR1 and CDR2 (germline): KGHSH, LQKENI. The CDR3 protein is CASSPRIISRQESSYEQYF. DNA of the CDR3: TGTGCCAGCTCACCGAGAATTATTAGTAGACAGGAGAGCTCCTACGAGCAGTACTTC.

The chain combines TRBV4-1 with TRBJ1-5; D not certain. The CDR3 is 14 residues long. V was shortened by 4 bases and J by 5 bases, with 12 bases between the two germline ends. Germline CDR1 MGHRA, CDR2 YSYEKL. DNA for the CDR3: TGCGCCAGCAGCCCTGGGCTGGGAGATCAGCCCCAGCATTTT. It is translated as CASSPGLGDQPQHF.

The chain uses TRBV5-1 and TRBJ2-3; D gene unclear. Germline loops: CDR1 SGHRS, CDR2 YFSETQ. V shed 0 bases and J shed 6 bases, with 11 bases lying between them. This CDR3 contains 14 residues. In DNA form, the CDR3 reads TGCGCCAGCAGCTTGGCCAAGTACACGGATACGCAGTATTTT. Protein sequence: CASSLAKYTDTQYF.

The DNA for the CDR3 is TGTGCCACCGAGGGACAGGGGAACACTGAAGCTTTCTTT. Its protein is CATEGQGNTEAFF. The rearrangement joins TRBV28 to TRBJ1-1; 9 nucleotides line up with TRBD1. This CDR3 is built from 13 residues. J lost 1 base, V lost 10 bases, and 4 bases had no gene match. Germline V gives CDR1 MDHEN, CDR2 SYDVKM.

The DNA of the CDR3 is TGTGCCAGCAGCCTGGCAGGGAACAATGAGCAGTTCTTC. Protein product: CASSLAGNNEQFF. V gene TRBV7-8 combines with J gene TRBJ2-1; D may be TRBD1 (5 bases). In germline, CDR1 is SGHVS, CDR2 FQNEAQ. Trimming pared 5 bases from V and 5 bases from J, leaving 10 bases between. The CDR3 consists of 13 residues.

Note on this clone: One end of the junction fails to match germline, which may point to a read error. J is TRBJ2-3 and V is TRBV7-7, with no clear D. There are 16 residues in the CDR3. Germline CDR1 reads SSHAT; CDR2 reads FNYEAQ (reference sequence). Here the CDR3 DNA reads TGTGCTAGCAGCCCCGAGGCAGCTACTAGCACAGATACGCAGTATTTT. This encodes CASSPEAATSTDTQYF.

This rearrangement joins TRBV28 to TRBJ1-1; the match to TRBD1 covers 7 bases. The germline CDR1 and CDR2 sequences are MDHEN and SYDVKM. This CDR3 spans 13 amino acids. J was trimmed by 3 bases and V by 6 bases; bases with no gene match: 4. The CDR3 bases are TGTGCCAGCAGCTATGACAGGGACACTGAAGCTTTCTTT. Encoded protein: CASSYDRDTEAFF.

The CDR3 is CASSLGTGGSYEQYF. CDR3 nucleotides: TGTGCCAGCAGCTTGGGGACAGGGGGTTCCTACGAGCAGTACTTC. V gene TRBV7-7 combines with J gene TRBJ2-7, with TRBD1 identical over 11 bases. Per germline, CDR1 SSHAT and CDR2 FNYEAQ (reference sequence). V dropped 3 bases and J dropped 1; count of bases not matched to a gene: 2. The CDR3 loop spans 15 amino acids.

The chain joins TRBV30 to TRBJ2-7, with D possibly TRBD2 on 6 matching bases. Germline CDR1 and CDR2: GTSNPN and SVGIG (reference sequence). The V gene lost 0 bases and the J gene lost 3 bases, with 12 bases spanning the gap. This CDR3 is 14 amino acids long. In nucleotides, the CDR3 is TGTGCCTGGAGTGTACTCGGAGGGTTCTACGAGCAGTACTTC. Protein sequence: CAWSVLGGFYEQYF.

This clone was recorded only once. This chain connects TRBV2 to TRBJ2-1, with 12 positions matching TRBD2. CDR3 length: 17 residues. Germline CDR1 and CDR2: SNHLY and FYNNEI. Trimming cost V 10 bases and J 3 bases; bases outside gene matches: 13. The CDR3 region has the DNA TGTGCCACCAAGCGACTAGCGGGAGACGTAGGCTACAATGAGCAGTTCTTC. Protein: CATKRLAGDVGYNEQFF.

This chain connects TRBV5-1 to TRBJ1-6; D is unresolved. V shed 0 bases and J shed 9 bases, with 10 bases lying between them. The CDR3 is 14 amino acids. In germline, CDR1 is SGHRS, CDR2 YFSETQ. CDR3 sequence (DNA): TGCGCCAGCAGCTTGGGGGAGCCAGGTTCACCCCTCCACTTT. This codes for CASSLGEPGSPLHF.

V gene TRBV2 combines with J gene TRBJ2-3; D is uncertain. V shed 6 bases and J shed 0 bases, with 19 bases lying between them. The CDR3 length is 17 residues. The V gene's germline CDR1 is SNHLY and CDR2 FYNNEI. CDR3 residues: CASSSGSLISSTDTQYF. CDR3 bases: TGTGCCAGCAGCTCCGGGTCCCTAATTTCTAGCACAGATACGCAGTATTTT.

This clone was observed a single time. The DNA of the CDR3 is TGTGCCAGCAGCGGGACAGGGACGACCTACAATGAGCAGTTCTTC. Its translation: CASSGTGTTYNEQFF. This chain joins TRBV4-2 and TRBJ2-1, with TRBD1 matching over 9 bases. The V segment lost 5 bases and the J segment 2 bases; nucleotides outside the gene matches: 4. This CDR3 has 15 amino acids. Germline V gene sequence: CDR1 LGHNA, CDR2 YNFKEQ.

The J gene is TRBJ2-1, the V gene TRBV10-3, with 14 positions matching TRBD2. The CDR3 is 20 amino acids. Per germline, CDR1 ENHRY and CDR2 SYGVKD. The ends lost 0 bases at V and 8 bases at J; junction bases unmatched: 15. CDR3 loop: CAISESIRGTSGRFADEQFF. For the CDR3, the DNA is TGTGCCATCAGTGAGTCGATAAGGGGGACTAGCGGGAGATTTGCGGATGAGCAGTTCTTC.

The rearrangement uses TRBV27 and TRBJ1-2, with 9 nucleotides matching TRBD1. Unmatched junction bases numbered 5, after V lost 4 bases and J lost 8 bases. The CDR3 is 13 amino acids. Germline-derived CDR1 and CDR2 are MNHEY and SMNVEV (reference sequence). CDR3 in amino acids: CASSSQGAEGYTF. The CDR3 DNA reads TGTGCCAGCAGTTCACAGGGGGCCGAGGGCTACACCTTC.

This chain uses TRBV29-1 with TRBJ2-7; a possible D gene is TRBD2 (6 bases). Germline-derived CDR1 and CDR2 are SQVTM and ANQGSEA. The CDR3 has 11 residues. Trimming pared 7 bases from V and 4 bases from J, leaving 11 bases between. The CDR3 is CSAAAGYEQYF. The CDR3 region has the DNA TGCAGCGCCGCCGCGGGGTACGAGCAGTACTTC.

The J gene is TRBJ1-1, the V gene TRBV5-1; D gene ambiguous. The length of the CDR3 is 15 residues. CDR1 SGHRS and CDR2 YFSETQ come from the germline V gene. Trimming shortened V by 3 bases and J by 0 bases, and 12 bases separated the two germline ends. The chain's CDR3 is CASSWRGSLNTEAFF. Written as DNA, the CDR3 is TGCGCCAGCAGCTGGAGAGGGTCCCTGAACACTGAAGCTTTCTTT.

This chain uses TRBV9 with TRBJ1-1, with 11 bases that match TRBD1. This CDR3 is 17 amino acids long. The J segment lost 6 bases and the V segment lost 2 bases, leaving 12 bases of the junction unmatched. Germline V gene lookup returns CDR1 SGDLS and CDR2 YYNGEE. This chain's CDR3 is CASSVGTGGLRGAEAFF. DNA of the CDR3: TGTGCCAGCAGCGTGGGGACAGGGGGTCTGAGAGGCGCTGAAGCTTTCTTT.

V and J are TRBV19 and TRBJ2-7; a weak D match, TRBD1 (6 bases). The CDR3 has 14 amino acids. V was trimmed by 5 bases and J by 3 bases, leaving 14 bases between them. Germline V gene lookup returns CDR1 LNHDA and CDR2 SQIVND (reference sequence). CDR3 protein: CASSQRQESYEQYF. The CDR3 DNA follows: TGTGCCAGTAGTCAACGACAGGAGAGCTACGAGCAGTACTTC. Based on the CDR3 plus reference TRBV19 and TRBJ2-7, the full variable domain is DGGITQSPKYLFRKEGQNVTLSCEQNLNHDAMYWYRQDPGQGLRLIYYSQIVNDFQKGDIAEGYSVSREKKESFPLTVTSAQKNPTAFYLCASSQRQESYEQYFGPGTRLTVT.

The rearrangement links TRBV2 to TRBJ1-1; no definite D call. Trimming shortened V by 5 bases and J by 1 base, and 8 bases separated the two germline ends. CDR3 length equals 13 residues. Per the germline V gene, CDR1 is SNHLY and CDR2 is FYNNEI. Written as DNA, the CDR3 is TGTGCCAGCAGTCTGAGAAAGAACACTGAAGCTTTCTTT. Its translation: CASSLRKNTEAFF.

CDR3 bases: TGTGCCAGCAGCTTAGGCCTAAGGGGGAATGAGCAGTTCTTC. It yields the protein CASSLGLRGNEQFF. V usage is TRBV11-3 and J usage is TRBJ2-1, with D possibly matching TRBD1 (6 bases). CDR1 and CDR2 from the germline V gene are SGHNT and YENEEA. CDR3 length equals 14 residues. Deletions cut 1 base from V and 7 bases from J, with 11 bases between.

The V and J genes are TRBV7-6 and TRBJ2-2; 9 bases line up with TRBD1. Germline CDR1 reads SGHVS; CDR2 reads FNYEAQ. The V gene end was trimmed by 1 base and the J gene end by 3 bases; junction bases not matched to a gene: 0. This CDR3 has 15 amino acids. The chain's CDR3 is CASSLGQGDTGELFF. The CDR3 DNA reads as TGTGCCAGCAGCTTAGGACAGGGGGACACCGGGGAGCTGTTTTTT.

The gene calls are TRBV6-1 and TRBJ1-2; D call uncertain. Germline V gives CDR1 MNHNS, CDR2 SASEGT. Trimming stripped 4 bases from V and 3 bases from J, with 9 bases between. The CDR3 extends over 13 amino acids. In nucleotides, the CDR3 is TGTGCCAGCAGTGTCGGTTTAGACTATGGCTACACCTTC. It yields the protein CASSVGLDYGYTF.

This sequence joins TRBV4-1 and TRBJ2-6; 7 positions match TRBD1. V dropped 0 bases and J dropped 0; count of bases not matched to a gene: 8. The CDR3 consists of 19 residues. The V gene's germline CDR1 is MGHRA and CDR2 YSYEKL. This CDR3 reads CASSQDRGQRSSGANVLTF. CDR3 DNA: TGCGCCAGCAGCCAAGATAGGGGACAGAGGTCCTCTGGGGCCAACGTCCTGACTTTC.